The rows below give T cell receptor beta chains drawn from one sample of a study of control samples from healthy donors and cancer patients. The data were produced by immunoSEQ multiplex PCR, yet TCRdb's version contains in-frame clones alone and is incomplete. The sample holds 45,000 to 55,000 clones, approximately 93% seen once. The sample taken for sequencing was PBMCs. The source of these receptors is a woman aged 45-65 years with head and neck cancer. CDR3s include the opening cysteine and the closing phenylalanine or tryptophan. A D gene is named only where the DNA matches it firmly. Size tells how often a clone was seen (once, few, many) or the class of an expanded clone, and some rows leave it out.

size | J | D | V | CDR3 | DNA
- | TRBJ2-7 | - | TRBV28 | CASSSGVYEQYF | TGTGCCAGCAGTTCAGGGGTCTACGAGCAGTACTTC
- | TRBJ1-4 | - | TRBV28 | CASSTDGYEKLFF | TGTGCCAGCAGTACTGACGGGTATGAAAAACTGTTTTTT
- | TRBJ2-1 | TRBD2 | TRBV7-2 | CASSLRYGTSGPFF | TGTGCCAGCAGCTTACGGTACGGAACTAGCGGTCCCTTCTTC
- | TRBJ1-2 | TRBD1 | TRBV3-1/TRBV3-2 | CASSQIGQGELGYTF | TGTGCCAGCAGCCAAATCGGACAGGGGGAGTTAGGCTACACCTTC
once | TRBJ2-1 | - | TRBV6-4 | CASSVSGEPYNEQFF | TGTGCCAGCAGTGTGAGCGGTGAACCCTACAATGAGCAGTTCTTC
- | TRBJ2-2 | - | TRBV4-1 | CASSQWGVNTGELFF | TGCGCCAGCAGCCAATGGGGCGTTAACACCGGGGAGCTGTTTTTT
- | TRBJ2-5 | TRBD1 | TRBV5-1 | CASSLAPQGMQETQYF | TGCGCCAGCAGCTTGGCGCCACAGGGGATGCAAGAGACCCAGTACTTC
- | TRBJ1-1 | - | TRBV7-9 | CASSLRRDTEAFF | TGTGCCAGCAGCTTACGCAGGGACACTGAAGCTTTCTTT
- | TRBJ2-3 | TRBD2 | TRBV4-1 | CASSRGTSGITDTQYF | TGCGCCAGCAGCCGAGGGACTAGCGGGATCACAGATACGCAGTATTTT
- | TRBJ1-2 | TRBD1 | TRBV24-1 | CATSGGQGTGYTF | TGTGCCACCAGTGGAGGACAGGGGACTGGCTACACCTTC
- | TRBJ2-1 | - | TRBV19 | CASSIGLSGEQFF | TGTGCCAGTAGTATCGGACTCTCTGGAGAGCAGTTCTTC
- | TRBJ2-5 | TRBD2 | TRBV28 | CASSLSGKVGTQYF | TGTGCCAGCAGTTTGAGCGGGAAGGTTGGGACCCAGTACTTC